This T cell receptor beta chain was recovered during a study of radiation and T cells in renal cell carcinoma. Study-wide context: Nephrectomy followed 15 Gy stereotactic body radiation by 4 weeks.

Remarks on this clone: Its antigen is undetermined.

CDR3 size: 17 residues. Per germline, CDR1 LGHNT and CDR2 FRNRAP. Trimming left V 5 bases short and J 3 bases short, with 21 bases between. General study points: In blood, top tumor clones expanded by 2 weeks, shrinking by 4.

Time point noted: blood 2 weeks post-SBRT. As for treatment: 15 Gy SBRT to primary tumor, nephrectomy 4 weeks later. Radiation-treated patients gave blood at baseline, week 2 and week 4. The patient's renal cell carcinoma had clear cell pathology. The data were produced by immunoSEQ multiplex PCR, yet TCRdb's version contains in-frame clones alone and is incomplete. The repertoire consists of some 76,000 clones, with around 76% occurring once and the leading ten covering 5.8%. The origin of this receptor is a man aged 55 to 70 with renal cell carcinoma. The sample was blood, taken from a patient whose treatment included radiotherapy and nephrectomy. The J gene is TRBJ2-3, the V gene TRBV12-5; a possible D gene is TRBD2 (7 bases). The CDR3 DNA follows: TGTGCTAGTGGTCCCGGGGCGGGGGCATACGATACAGATACGCAGTATTTT. Protein: CASGPGAGAYDTDTQYF.